One TCR beta chain is described in this entry. Its antigen is undetermined. Germline-derived CDR1 and CDR2 are SEHNR and FQNEAQ (reference sequence). CDR3 length: 15 residues. V lost 5 bases to trimming and J lost 6 bases, with 17 bases between them. This record belongs to a study of T cell repertoires in cytomegalovirus infection. About the research overall: A matching HLA type, together with CMV infection, was signaled by public TCR beta signatures.

TCRdb re-derived calls from the reads in MiXCR, one entry per CDR3 protein. Of hundreds of thousands of distinct CDR3 sequences in the sample, roughly 10% were seen once. Study-wide points: CMV carriers having the relevant HLA were flagged by cumulative public TCR beta family frequency. In two of eight donors, the top clonotype was HLA-C-restricted CMV-specific.

The gene calls are TRBV7-9 and TRBJ2-1, with D perhaps matching TRBD1 (6 bases). Sequences were obtained from PBMCs. This clonotype was sampled from a human donor in good health (CMV status not recorded). Some clones in this sample may be carry-over from other donors' samples. The CDR3 reads CASSTPRGSGNEQFF. CDR3 in DNA: TGTGCCAGCAGCACCCCGAGGGGGTCAGGCAATGAGCAGTTCTTC.